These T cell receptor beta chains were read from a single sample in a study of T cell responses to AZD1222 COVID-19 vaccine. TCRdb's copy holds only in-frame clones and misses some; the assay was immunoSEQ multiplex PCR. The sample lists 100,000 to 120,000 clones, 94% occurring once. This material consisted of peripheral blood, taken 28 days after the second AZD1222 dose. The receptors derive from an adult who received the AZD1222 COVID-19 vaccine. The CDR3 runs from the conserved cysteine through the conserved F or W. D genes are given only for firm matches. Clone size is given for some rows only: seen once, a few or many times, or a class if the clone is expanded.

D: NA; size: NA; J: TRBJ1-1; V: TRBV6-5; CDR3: CASSYSWGTNTEAFF; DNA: TGTGCCAGCAGTTACTCGTGGGGAACGAACACTGAAGCTTTCTTT
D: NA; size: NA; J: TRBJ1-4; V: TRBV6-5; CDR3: CASSYSGTNNEKLFF; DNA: TGTGCCAGCAGTTACTCCGGGACGAATAATGAAAAACTGTTTTTT
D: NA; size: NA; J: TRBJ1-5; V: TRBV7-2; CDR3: CASSLWEGGQPQHF; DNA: TGTGCCAGCAGCTTATGGGAGGGTGGTCAGCCCCAGCATTTT
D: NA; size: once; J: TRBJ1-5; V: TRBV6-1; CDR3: CASSEIFQGWNQPQHF; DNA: TGTGCCAGCAGTGAAATCTTCCAGGGATGGAATCAGCCCCAGCATTTT
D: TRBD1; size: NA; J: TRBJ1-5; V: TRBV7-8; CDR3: CASSLFDRGNQPQHF; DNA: TGTGCCAGCAGCTTATTCGACAGGGGCAATCAGCCCCAGCATTTT
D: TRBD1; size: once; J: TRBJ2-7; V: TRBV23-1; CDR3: CASSQFFPTNLGTDSYEQYF; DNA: TGCGCCAGCAGTCAATTCTTCCCCACAAATCTGGGGACAGACTCCTACGAGCAGTACTTC
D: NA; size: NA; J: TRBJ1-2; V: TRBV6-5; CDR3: CASSTSLGRTYGYTF; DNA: NA
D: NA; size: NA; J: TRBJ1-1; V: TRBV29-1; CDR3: CSVPGTRLVGTEAFF; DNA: TGCAGCGTGCCCGGGACACGGCTGGTTGGCACTGAAGCTTTCTTT
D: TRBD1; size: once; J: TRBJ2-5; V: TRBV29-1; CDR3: CSVGPGGTKETQYF; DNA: TGCAGCGTCGGGCCAGGGGGCACCAAAGAGACCCAGTACTTC
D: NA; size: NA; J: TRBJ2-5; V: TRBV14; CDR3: CASSQDSSDKTQYF; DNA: TGTGCCAGCAGCCAAGATTCTAGCGACAAGACCCAGTACTTC
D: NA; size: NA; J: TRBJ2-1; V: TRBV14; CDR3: CASSRDANSYNEQFF; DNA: TGTGCCAGCAGCCGGGACGCAAACTCCTACAATGAGCAGTTCTTC
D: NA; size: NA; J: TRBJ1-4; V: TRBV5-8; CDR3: CASRFGRINEKLFF; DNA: TGTGCCAGCAGATTCGGACGGATTAATGAAAAACTGTTTTTT
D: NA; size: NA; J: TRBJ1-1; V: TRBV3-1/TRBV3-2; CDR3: CASSHQQESAFF; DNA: TGTGCCAGCAGCCACCAACAGGAGAGCGCTTTCTTT
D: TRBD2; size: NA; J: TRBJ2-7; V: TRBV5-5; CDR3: CASGGGLAGGRSSYEQYF; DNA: TGTGCCAGCGGCGGTGGGTTAGCGGGAGGGCGTAGCTCCTACGAGCAGTACTTC
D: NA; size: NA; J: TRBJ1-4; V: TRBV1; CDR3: CTSSQELISDEKLFF; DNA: TGCACCAGCAGCCAAGAATTGATATCGGATGAAAAACTGTTTTTT
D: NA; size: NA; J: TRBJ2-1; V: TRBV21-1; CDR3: CASSQEVGFGNNEQFF; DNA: NA
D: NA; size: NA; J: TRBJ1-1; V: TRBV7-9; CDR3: CASSLGGINTEAFF; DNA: TGTGCCAGCAGCTTGGGGGGTATTAACACTGAAGCTTTCTTT
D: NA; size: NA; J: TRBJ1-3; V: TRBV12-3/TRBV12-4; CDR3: CASSSGNTIYF; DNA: TGTGCCAGCAGTTCCGGAAACACCATATATTTT
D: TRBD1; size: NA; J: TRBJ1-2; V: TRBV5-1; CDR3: CASSRQGALNYGYTF; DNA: TGCGCCAGCAGCCGACAGGGGGCCCTTAACTATGGCTACACCTTC
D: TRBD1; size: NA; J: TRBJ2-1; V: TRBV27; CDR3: CASSRDRGNWGGLYNEQFF; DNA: TGTGCCAGCAGCAGGGACAGGGGGAATTGGGGGGGGCTTTACAATGAGCAGTTCTTC
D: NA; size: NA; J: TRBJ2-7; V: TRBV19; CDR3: CASSIFPTTSYEQYF; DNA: TGTGCCAGTAGTATATTCCCCACGACCTCCTACGAGCAGTACTTC
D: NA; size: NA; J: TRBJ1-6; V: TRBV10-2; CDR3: CASSPRQDNSPLHF; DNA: TGCGCCAGCAGTCCCCGGCAGGATAATTCACCCCTCCACTTT
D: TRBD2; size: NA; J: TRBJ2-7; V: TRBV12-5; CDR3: CASGLRGAGVTYEQYF; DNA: TGTGCTAGTGGTTTGAGGGGAGCGGGGGTGACCTACGAGCAGTACTTC
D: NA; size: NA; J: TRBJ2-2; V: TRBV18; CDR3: CASSRLDSRNTGELFF; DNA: TGTGCCAGCTCTAGATTGGACAGCCGGAACACCGGGGAGCTGTTTTTT
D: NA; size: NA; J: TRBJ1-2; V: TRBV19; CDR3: CASGDPGVFYGYTF; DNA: TGTGCCAGTGGGGATCCAGGGGTTTTTTATGGCTACACCTTC
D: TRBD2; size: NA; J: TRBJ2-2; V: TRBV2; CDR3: CASSDKRTSFNTGELFF; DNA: TGTGCCAGCAGTGATAAAAGGACTAGCTTTAACACCGGGGAGCTGTTTTTT
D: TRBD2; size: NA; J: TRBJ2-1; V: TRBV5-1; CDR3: CASSRGTTFNEQFF; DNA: TGCGCCAGCAGCCGTGGGACTACGTTCAATGAGCAGTTCTTC
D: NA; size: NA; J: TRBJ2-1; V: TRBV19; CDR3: CASSIGTGVYEQFF; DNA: TGTGCCAGTAGTATAGGGACTGGTGTTTATGAGCAGTTCTTC
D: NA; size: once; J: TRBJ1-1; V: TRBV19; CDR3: CASSAQINTEAFF; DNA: TGTGCCAGTAGCGCACAGATCAACACTGAAGCTTTCTTT
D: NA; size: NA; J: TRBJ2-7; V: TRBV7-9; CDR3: CASSLEWERDNYEQYF; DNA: TGTGCCAGCAGCTTAGAATGGGAGCGGGACAACTACGAGCAGTACTTC
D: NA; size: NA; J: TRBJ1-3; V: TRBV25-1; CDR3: CASSDPVSGNTIYF; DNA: TGTGCCAGCAGTGATCCGGTCTCTGGAAACACCATATATTTT
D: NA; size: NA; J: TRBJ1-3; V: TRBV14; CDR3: CASSQVTGNTIYF; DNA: TGTGCCAGCAGCCAGGTTACTGGAAACACCATATATTTT
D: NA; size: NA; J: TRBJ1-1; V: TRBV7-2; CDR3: CASSLALYGTEAFF; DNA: TGTGCCAGCAGCTTGGCCCTTTACGGCACTGAAGCTTTCTTT